This TCR beta chain originates from a study of shared clonotypes between healthy human individuals. The CDR3 covers 15 residues. Unmatched junction bases numbered 8, after V lost 6 bases and J lost 5 bases. The V gene's germline CDR1 is MNHEY and CDR2 SVGAGI. Terminally differentiated effector memory CD45RA+ cells were excluded from the naive CD8 cells, which were CD45RO-negative and positively selected for CCR7. The assay ran at deep level. The method was immunoSEQ multiplex PCR; TCRdb's version includes in-frame clones alone and lacks a portion of them. This sample has around 2,000,000 clones, with approximately 94% found just once.

The chain uses TRBV6-5 and TRBJ2-5; TRBD1 aligns across 11 bases. The sample taken for sequencing was naive CD8+ T cells sorted from blood. This clonotype originated in a man aged 18 to 30 in good health. CDR3 nucleotide sequence: TGTGCCAGCAGCCCGGGGACAGGGGGTGCGGAGACCCAGTACTTC. It codes for CASSPGTGGAETQYF.